The 8 T cell receptor beta chains below come from one sample, sequenced in a study of blood T cell repertoires in COVID-19. The data were produced by immunoSEQ multiplex PCR, yet TCRdb's version contains in-frame clones alone and is incomplete. The sample includes under 250,000 clones, about nine tenths of them seen just once. The sequenced sample consisted of peripheral blood. The receptor source for this set is a woman aged 60-75 years with acute or convalescent COVID-19.

This sequence joins TRBV28 and TRBJ1-1; 8 bases line up with TRBD1. The germline V gene encodes CDR1 MDHEN and CDR2 SYDVKM. There are 14 residues in the CDR3. The V segment lost 1 base and the J segment 4 bases; nucleotides outside the gene matches: 2. The CDR3 spells CASSLSGGVTEAFF. In DNA, the CDR3 is TGTGCCAGCAGTTTATCAGGGGGCGTCACTGAAGCTTTCTTT.

V is TRBV5-1 and J is TRBJ1-1; D unclear. Trimming removed 0 bases from V and 11 bases from J, with 17 bases in between. The CDR3 totals 14 residues. The V gene's germline CDR1 is SGHRS and CDR2 YFSETQ. Here the CDR3 DNA reads TGCGCCAGCAGCTTGGTGGTTGGGGAGGGTGTGGCTTTCTTT. It specifies CASSLVVGEGVAFF.

The chain couples TRBV7-6 to TRBJ1-4; 9 bases map to TRBD1. Germline assignment: CDR1 SGHVS and CDR2 FNYEAQ. The junction had 10 bases not matched to a gene; V was cut back by 4 bases and J by 7 bases. The CDR3 runs to 16 residues. CDR3: CASSSGQGRGPEKLFF. The DNA of the CDR3 is TGTGCCAGCAGCTCGGGACAGGGAAGAGGGCCTGAAAAACTGTTTTTT.

The chain employs TRBV5-1 and TRBJ1-1; D remains unclear. The ends were cut back, 0 bases at V and 11 bases at J, with 17 bases in the middle. CDR3 length: 14 residues. Germline loops: CDR1 SGHRS, CDR2 YFSETQ. The CDR3 loop reads CASSLEQPSLTAFF. CDR3 bases: TGCGCCAGCAGCTTGGAACAGCCTTCACTTACGGCTTTCTTT. The full variable domain, completed using reference TRBV5-1 and TRBJ1-1, is KAGVTQTPRYLIKTRGQQVTLSCSPISGHRSVSWYQQTPGQGLQFLFEYFSETQRNKGNFPGRFSGRQFSNSRSEMNVSTLELGDSALYLCASSLEQPSLTAFFGQGTRLTVV.

V gene TRBV7-9 combines with J gene TRBJ1-2, with 9 bases identical to TRBD1. The CDR3 has 16 amino acids. Losses at the gene ends were 0 bases for V and 3 bases for J; bases not matched to a gene: 5. Germline values: CDR1 SEHNR, CDR2 FQNEAQ (reference sequence). CDR3 protein: CASSLAAGQGYYGYTF. The CDR3 DNA sequence: TGTGCCAGCAGCTTAGCGGCGGGACAGGGATACTATGGCTACACCTTC.

The V and J genes are TRBV3-1 (or the pseudogene TRBV3-2) and TRBJ1-3; no clear D gene. Germline V gene sequence: CDR1 LGHDT, CDR2 YNNKEL (reference sequence). Trimming pared 0 bases from V and 4 bases from J, leaving 10 bases between. The CDR3 extends over 15 amino acids. The CDR3 region has the DNA TGTGCCAGCAGCCAAGATCTTGTGGGCGGAAACACCATATATTTT. Its translation is CASSQDLVGGNTIYF.

The genes are TRBV18 and TRBJ1-3; 8 bases align to TRBD1. Germline V CDR1 and CDR2: KGHSH, LQKENI. The V gene end was trimmed by 6 bases and the J gene end by 4 bases; junction bases not matched to a gene: 8. The CDR3 covers 15 residues. CDR3 bases: TGTGCCAGCTCGCCTGACGGACAGGGAGGAAACACCATATATTTT. This sequence encodes CASSPDGQGGNTIYF.

As regards this clone: The same CDR3 arises from other DNA sequences in this sample as well. The chain employs TRBV5-1 and TRBJ2-7; D may be TRBD1 (6 bases). Trimming removed 1 base at V and 0 bases at J, with 8 bases between. Germline V gives CDR1 SGHRS, CDR2 YFSETQ. This CDR3 is built from 14 residues. CDR3 sequence reads: CASSLTGSSYEQYF. The CDR3 DNA follows: TGCGCCAGCAGCTTGACAGGGAGCTCCTACGAGCAGTACTTC. Based on the CDR3 plus reference TRBV5-1 and TRBJ2-7, the full variable domain is KAGVTQTPRYLIKTRGQQVTLSCSPISGHRSVSWYQQTPGQGLQFLFEYFSETQRNKGNFPGRFSGRQFSNSRSEMNVSTLELGDSALYLCASSLTGSSYEQYFGPGTRLTVT.